This T cell receptor (beta chain) was observed in a study of a mutant IDH1 vaccine in newly diagnosed glioma. Study context: Vaccination was launched 4-6 weeks after radiotherapy alone, or with temozolomide cycles. Visit timing is recorded as week 35 for V12 and week 47 for V13. General study findings and limits: There were vaccine-induced immune responses in more than 85% of the patients.

TCRdb's table, derived via immunoSEQ multiplex PCR, lists solely in-frame clones and lacks some. The data hold 84,000 or so clones, with roughly four fifths observed a single time. Noted time point: week 47, end of study. Each vaccine dose was 300 ug of mutant IDH1 20-mer peptide, with topical imiquimod. Patients carried new grade 3 or 4 IDH1-mutant astrocytomas lacking nuclear ATRX. The V gene lost 0 bases and the J gene lost 2 bases, with 8 bases spanning the gap. The CDR3 has 15 amino acids. Germline CDR1 and CDR2: MNHEY and SVGAGI. Concerning this clone: The antigen is undetermined.

The starting material was PBMCs, obtained from a glioma patient whose treatment included an IDH1 peptide vaccine. The receptor was derived from a man aged 35-49 years with glioma. The chain uses TRBV6-5 and TRBJ1-3; no clear D gene. DNA of the CDR3: TGTGCCAGCAGTTACTCTTCATCACCTGGAAACACCATATATTTT. Protein: CASSYSSSPGNTIYF.